This T cell receptor beta chain derives from a study of PD-1 blockade in classical Hodgkin lymphoma. The assay was immunoSEQ multiplex PCR, and TCRdb's table has in-frame clones only and misses some. The sample has approximately 22,000 clones; around 70% are singletons. As for time point: cycle 4 day 1 (C4D1), after six to seven weeks of nivolumab. Every patient experienced relapse after autologous stem cell transplantation, and brentuximab vedotin exposure varied. The CDR3 sequence is 14 residues long. CDR1 and CDR2 (germline): SGHTA, FQGNSA. Trimming shortened V by 6 bases and J by 2 bases, and 13 bases separated the two germline ends.

The material was peripheral blood mononuclear cells (PBMCs), obtained before the fourth cycle of nivolumab. The J gene is TRBJ1-1, the V gene TRBV7-2, with D uncertain. The TCR sequence derives from a human donor with classical Hodgkin lymphoma. Written as DNA, the CDR3 is TGTGCCAGCAGACAGCGATATATCAACACTGAAGCTTTCTTT. Translation: CASRQRYINTEAFF.